This T cell receptor (beta chain) comes out of a study of T cell responses to AZD1222 COVID-19 vaccine (dated by TCRdb to about 2021). Context from the whole study: TCR sequencing was performed for 230 to 250 trial participants, of whom about 200 were given two doses of AZD1222 and roughly 25 were given two doses of MenACWY control vaccine. Trial participants were enrolled by age into subgroups of 18-55, 56-69 and 70-plus years, and around 150, 29 and 61 TCR-sequenced participants, respectively, were included in these subgroups.

The time point label here, explained by the study, means: baseline before first vaccination. What this sample's treatment or condition label stands for: meningococcal conjugate vaccine given as trial control. Vaccinee samples were obtained from the UK trials COV001 and COV002, which included a single-blind randomized controlled phase 2/3 trial of AZD1222 (ChAdOx1 nCoV-19) in healthy adults. For TCRbeta chain sequencing, PBMC samples from trial participants were taken at day 0 and at day 28 after the second dose. The CDR3 regions of human TCRbeta chains were analyzed by immunosequencing. Processing in the source paper ran as follows. Repertoire TCRs were matched against a reference library of SARS-CoV-2-specific TCRs generated with the MIRA antigen-specificity platform. Breadth meant the fraction of unique TCRs that were SARS-CoV-2-associated, whereas depth meant the fraction of total T cells that were SARS-CoV-2-associated. Using the MIRA data, each spike-specific TCR was mapped to the spike region that the TCR reacts to and placed in a CD4 or CD8 class. Log10-transformed breadth and depth values were compared by one-way ANOVA with Sidak's multiple comparisons tests. Drawn from immuneACCESS, this table holds only the in-frame rearrangements with V and J called that TCRdb kept. Clones are partly lost; checked studies trace under half to an unresolved V gene and leave the rest unexplained. V and J calls and clone size follow that table, whereas D and trimming were derived from the DNA. The sample includes approximately 150,000 clones, with 85% to 95% observed a single time. The ten biggest clones cover 0.91% of the sample.

Comments on this clone: The clone's antigen remains unknown. Base qualities are not at hand, and no much larger clone is one base apart.

The CDR3 holds 15 amino acids from the cysteine to the phenylalanine. Of all the DNA, just the CDR3 is kept, 45 bases in frame from base 1. CDR1 and CDR2, looked up from the germline V gene, are LGHNA and YNFKEQ. V is cut back by 0 bases and J by 9 bases, with 10 bases in the junction unmatched. The investigation overall reported the following: Reportedly, close to half of the unique spike-specific TCRs recognized epitopes lying outside the regions that are mutated in the B.1.351 and B.1.1.7 variants. After two AZD1222 doses, both the breadth and the depth of spike-specific TCRs were significantly higher than at day 0 and than in MenACWY recipients. Participants were mostly white British and included more females than males, and it was suggested by the authors that clonal diversity may have been underestimated. The 56-69-year group was small, and its depth increase did not reach significance, likely because of low power. The vaccine-associated CD4 TCRs covered the entire spike protein, and the dominant responses fell in regions 160-218 and 743-854. Because no day 14 peak-response samples were available, repertoires were characterized only after the peak T cell response. Conclusions about previously exposed vaccinees are limited, since just a handful of AZD1222 recipients were seropositive for SARS-CoV-2 at baseline.

The source was peripheral blood, collected on day 0 of MenACWY control vaccination. The clonotype was recovered from an adult in good health. The chain is made from TRBV4-2 and TRBJ2-5, with TRBD2 identical over 7 junction bases. The CDR3 has the sequence CASSQDTSDPGAQYF. The nucleotides read TGTGCCAGCAGCCAAGATACTAGCGACCCAGGAGCCCAGTACTTC.